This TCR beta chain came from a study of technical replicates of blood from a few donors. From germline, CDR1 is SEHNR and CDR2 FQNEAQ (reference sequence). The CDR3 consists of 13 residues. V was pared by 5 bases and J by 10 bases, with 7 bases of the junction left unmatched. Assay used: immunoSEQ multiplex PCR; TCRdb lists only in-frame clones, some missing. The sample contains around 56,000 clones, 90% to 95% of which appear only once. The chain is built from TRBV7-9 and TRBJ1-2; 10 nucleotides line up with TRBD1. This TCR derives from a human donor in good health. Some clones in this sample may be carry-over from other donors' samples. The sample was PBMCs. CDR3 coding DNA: TGTGCCAGCAGCAGGGACAGGGGATGGGACTACACCTTC. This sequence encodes CASSRDRGWDYTF.